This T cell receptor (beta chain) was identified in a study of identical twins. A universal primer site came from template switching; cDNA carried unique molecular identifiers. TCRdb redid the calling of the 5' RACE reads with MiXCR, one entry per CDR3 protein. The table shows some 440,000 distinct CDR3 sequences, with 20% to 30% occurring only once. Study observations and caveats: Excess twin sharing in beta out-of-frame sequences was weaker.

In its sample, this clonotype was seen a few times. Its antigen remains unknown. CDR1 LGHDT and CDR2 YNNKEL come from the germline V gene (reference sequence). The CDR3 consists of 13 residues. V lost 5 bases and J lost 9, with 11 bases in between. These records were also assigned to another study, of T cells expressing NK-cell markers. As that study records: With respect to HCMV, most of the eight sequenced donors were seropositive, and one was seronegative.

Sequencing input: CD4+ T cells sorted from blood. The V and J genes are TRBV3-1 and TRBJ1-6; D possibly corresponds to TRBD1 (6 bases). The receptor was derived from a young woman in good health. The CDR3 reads CASSKRTVSPLHF. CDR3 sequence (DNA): TGTGCCAGCAGCAAGAGGACAGTTTCACCCCTCCACTTT.